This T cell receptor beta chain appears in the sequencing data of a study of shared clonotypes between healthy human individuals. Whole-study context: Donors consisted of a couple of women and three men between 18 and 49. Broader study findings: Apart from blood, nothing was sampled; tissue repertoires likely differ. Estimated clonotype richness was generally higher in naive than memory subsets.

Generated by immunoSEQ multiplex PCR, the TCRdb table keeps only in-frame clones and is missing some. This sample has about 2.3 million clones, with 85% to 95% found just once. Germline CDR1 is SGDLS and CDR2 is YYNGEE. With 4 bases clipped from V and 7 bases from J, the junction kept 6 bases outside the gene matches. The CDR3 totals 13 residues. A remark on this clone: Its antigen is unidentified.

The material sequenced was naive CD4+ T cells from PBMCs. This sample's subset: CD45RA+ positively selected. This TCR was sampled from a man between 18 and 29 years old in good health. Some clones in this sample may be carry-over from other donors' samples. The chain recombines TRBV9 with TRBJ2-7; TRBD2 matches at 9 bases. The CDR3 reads CASSQSLAGEQYF. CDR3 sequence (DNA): TGTGCCAGCAGCCAGAGCCTAGCGGGAGAGCAGTACTTC.